One and the same sample provided the 18 T cell receptor beta chains below, sequenced in a study of spatial heterogeneity in lung cancer. From the 5' RACE reads, TCRdb called clonotypes with MiXCR, one entry per CDR3 protein. The data contain about 87,000 distinct CDR3 sequences, roughly a fifth of them singletons. Specified time point: blood at routine non-recurrence follow-up after resection. This specimen was PBMCs, taken at follow-up. These receptors all come from a male donor with early-stage non-small cell lung cancer.

This clonotype was counted between two and nine times. V gene TRBV12-3 or TRBV12-4 combines with J gene TRBJ2-7; D unresolved. Deletions cut 5 bases from V and 2 bases from J, with 13 bases between. The CDR3 is 14 residues long. In DNA, the CDR3 is TGTGCCAGCAGTCGGACGCCCGATACCTACGAGCAGTACGTC. It yields the protein CASSRTPDTYEQYV.

V and J are TRBV6-4 and TRBJ1-1; D is uncertain. This CDR3 region has 13 residues. Germline V gives CDR1 MRHNA, CDR2 SNTAGT. Trimming cost V 6 bases and J 1 base, with 9 bases left between them. The CDR3 DNA is TGTGCCAGCAGGGAACAAACGAACACTGAAGCTTTCTTT. The encoded protein is CASREQTNTEAFF.

The chain employs TRBV7-9 and TRBJ2-7; D is unclear. Per germline, CDR1 SEHNR and CDR2 FQNEAQ (reference sequence). This CDR3 is 13 amino acids long. V dropped 5 bases and J dropped 2 bases, with 10 bases sitting between them. CDR3 sequence reads: CASSQSDPYEQYF. CDR3 bases: TGTGCCAGCAGCCAAAGCGACCCCTACGAGCAGTACTTC. Combining the CDR3 with reference TRBV7-9 and TRBJ2-7 gives the whole variable domain DTGVSQNPRHKITKRGQNVTFRCDPISEHNRLYWYRQTLGQGPEFLTYFQNEAQLEKSRLLSDRFSAERPKGSFSTLEIQRTEQGDSAMYLCASSQSDPYEQYFGPGTRLTVT.

The DNA of the CDR3 is TGTGCCATCAGTGAGGGTGGGAACACCGGGGAGCTGTTTTTT. It yields the protein CAISEGGNTGELFF. The chain carries TRBV10-3 and TRBJ2-2; no reliable D call. The CDR3 runs 14 residues. The germline V and J ends were trimmed by 2 bases and 1 base, with 5 bases remaining between them. Per germline, CDR1 ENHRY and CDR2 SYGVKD.

J is TRBJ1-6 and V is TRBV19, with 10 bases matching TRBD1. The V and J ends lost 4 bases and 0 bases, in that order; junction bases with no gene match: 3. CDR1 and CDR2 from the germline V gene are LNHDA and SQIVND (reference sequence). The CDR3 runs to 17 residues. The CDR3 sequence is CASSTRDRGSYNSPLHF. Here the CDR3 DNA reads TGTGCCAGTAGTACCCGGGACAGGGGCTCCTATAATTCACCCCTCCACTTT.

The CDR3: CASRDRVDQPQHF. The DNA for the CDR3 is TGTGCCAGCCGGGACAGGGTGGATCAGCCCCAGCATTTT. V gene TRBV25-1 combines with J gene TRBJ1-5; 9 bases agree with TRBD1. V shed 8 bases, J shed 5 bases, and the junction held 4 bases outside the gene matches. The CDR3 has 13 amino acids. Germline V lookup: CDR1 MGHDK, CDR2 SYGVNS.

This rearrangement joins TRBV5-1 to TRBJ1-1; D might be TRBD1 (6 bases). This CDR3 has 15 residues. The germline V gene has CDR1 SGHRS and CDR2 YFSETQ. Between the trimmed V and J ends, which lost 4 bases and 3 bases, there was a span of 16 bases. The CDR3 bases are TGCGCCAGCAGCGTCGAGGGGGTGTCGGACACTGAAGCTTTCTTT. Protein sequence: CASSVEGVSDTEAFF.

The chain couples TRBV6-5 to TRBJ1-6, with a tentative D call TRBD1 (5 bases). V lost 7 bases, J lost 6 bases, and 13 bases lay in between. Germline values: CDR1 MNHEY, CDR2 SVGAGI. CDR3 length equals 14 residues. The CDR3, as DNA: TGTGCCAGCACCGCGACAGTTTTTAATTCACCCCTCCACTTT. It is translated as CASTATVFNSPLHF.

This clonotype was detected only a few times. The chain recombines TRBV24-1 with TRBJ2-2, with TRBD2 as a possible D gene (5 bases). CDR1 KGHDR and CDR2 SFDVKD come from the germline V gene. V dropped 8 bases and J dropped 3 bases, with 9 bases sitting between them. The length of the CDR3 is 13 residues. This CDR3 is CATNRRDTGELFF. The CDR3 DNA reads TGTGCCACCAATCGGCGGGACACCGGGGAGCTGTTTTTT.

In its sample, this clonotype was seen many times. The chain uses TRBV9 and TRBJ1-1, with D tentatively TRBD1 (5 bases). The V gene lost 4 bases and the J gene lost 6 bases, with 19 bases spanning the gap. The CDR3 has 15 amino acids. From germline, CDR1 is SGDLS and CDR2 YYNGEE. In DNA, the CDR3 is TGTGCCAGCAGCCCCGGGACCTCCCTTCGGTCTGAAGCTTTCTTT. This sequence encodes CASSPGTSLRSEAFF. The whole variable domain, remainder taken from reference TRBV9 and TRBJ1-1, is DSGVTQTPKHLITATGQRVTLRCSPRSGDLSVYWYQQSLDQGLQFLIQYYNGEERAKGNILERFSAQQFPDLHSELNLSSLELGDSALYFCASSPGTSLRSEAFFGQGTRLTVV.

This clonotype counts as large (0.1 to 1%). The chain uses TRBV2 and TRBJ2-1; D is perhaps TRBD2 (7 bases). V gave up 6 bases and J gave up 15 bases, with 18 bases separating them. The V gene's germline CDR1 is SNHLY and CDR2 FYNNEI. The CDR3 totals 12 residues. The CDR3 loop is CASSEGGRWWFF. DNA of the CDR3: TGTGCCAGCAGCGAGGGGGGGCGCTGGTGGTTCTTC.

The table lists this clonotype with a few counts. V is TRBV27 and J is TRBJ1-5; D is unclear. Deletions cut 7 bases from V and 0 bases from J, with 13 bases between. Looked up from germline, CDR1 is MNHEY and CDR2 is SMNVEV (reference sequence). The CDR3 runs 15 residues. The CDR3, as DNA: TGTGCCAGCAAGGATAGGGCATTTAGCAATCAGCCCCAGCATTTT. This gives the protein CASKDRAFSNQPQHF.

The chain uses TRBV5-1 and TRBJ2-1; 9 nucleotides match TRBD1. This CDR3 comprises 15 residues. CDR1 is SGHRS, CDR2 YFSETQ, per germline. V shed 4 bases and J 3 bases; nucleotides not matched to a gene: 5. The CDR3 region has the DNA TGCGCCAGCAGCCGCACGGGACAGGGCTACAATGAGCAGTTCTTC. It is translated as CASSRTGQGYNEQFF.

The rearrangement links TRBV6-5 to TRBJ2-5; D gene unclear. The CDR3 extends over 14 amino acids. Per germline, CDR1 MNHEY and CDR2 SVGAGI. V gave up 2 bases and J gave up 5 bases, with 12 bases separating them. The CDR3 sequence is CASSYTGHGETQYF. The CDR3 region has the DNA TGTGCCAGCAGTTACACGGGCCACGGGGAGACCCAGTACTTC.

This chain joins TRBV6-6 and TRBJ1-2; the D gene is possibly TRBD1 (6 bases). The ends were cut back, 5 bases at V and 4 bases at J, with 11 bases in the middle. CDR3 length: 13 residues. Germline V lookup: CDR1 MNHNY, CDR2 SVGAGI (reference sequence). The CDR3 DNA follows: TGTGCCAGCAGTCCGGACAGAACCTATGGCTACACCTTC. Its protein product is CASSPDRTYGYTF.

This clonotype was counted many times. The gene calls are TRBV6-5 and TRBJ1-5; no clear D. Germline values: CDR1 MNHEY, CDR2 SVGAGI. The CDR3 runs to 14 residues. Trimming shortened V by 0 bases and J by 3 bases, and 6 bases separated the two germline ends. The CDR3 reads CASSYSGANQPQHF. CDR3 sequence (DNA): TGTGCCAGCAGTTACTCGGGAGCCAATCAGCCCCAGCATTTT.

As for this clonotype: A junction end diverges from the germline sequence, so it may reflect a read error. V and J are TRBV29-1 and TRBJ2-2, with 10 bases lining up with TRBD1. This CDR3 has 14 amino acids. Germline-derived CDR1 and CDR2 are SQVTM and ANQGSEA. The CDR3 reads CSVGTGEGTGELIF. The CDR3 DNA reads as TGCAGCGTAGGGACAGGGGAGGGCACCGGGGAGCTGATTTTT.

The CDR3 is CASRVQGGTTGELFF. CDR3 nucleotides: TGTGCCAGCAGAGTCCAGGGCGGTACCACCGGGGAGCTGTTTTTT. The rearrangement uses TRBV7-2 and TRBJ2-2, with D tentatively TRBD1 (5 bases). The CDR3 spans 15 residues. Germline assignment: CDR1 SGHTA and CDR2 FQGNSA. V was shortened by 6 bases and J by 4 bases, with 15 bases between the two germline ends.